Below, 5 T cell receptor beta chains from the same sample are listed, as sequenced in a study of CD8+ T cells in alopecia areata (dated by TCRdb to the late 2010s). Libraries were constructed by the immunoSEQ multiplex PCR assay. For TCR sequencing, RNA was extracted from every sample and reverse transcribed into cDNA to serve as template. The table comes from immuneACCESS by way of TCRdb, which keeps in-frame sequences with V and J called. Part of the clones is missing from these tables; in studies checked, under half for an unresolved V gene and the rest for unknown reasons. In all, the sample holds about 150,000 clones, and approximately 45% of those were seen once. The ten largest clones take up about 6.4% of the sample. The source material was CD4+ T cells sorted from blood. The receptors here all came from a human donor with alopecia areata.

This clone has only one observation. V usage is TRBV29-1 and J usage is TRBJ1-2; D is possibly TRBD1 (6 bases). The germline gives CDR1 SQVTM, CDR2 ANQGSEA. The CDR3 is 11 amino acids. The V end lost 5 bases, the J end lost 5 bases, and 9 bases lay between the germline ends. CDR3 bases: TGCAGCGTTATCCAGGGGTATGGCTACACCTTC. Amino acid sequence: CSVIQGYGYTF. The complete variable domain, with remaining parts taken from reference TRBV29-1 and TRBJ1-2, reads SAVISQKPSRDICQRGTSLTIQCQVDSQVTMMFWYRQQPGQSLTLIATANQGSEATYESGFVIDKFPISRPNLTFSTLTVSNMSPEDSSIYLCSVIQGYGYTFGSGTRLTVV.

The chain is built from TRBV5-1 and TRBJ2-7; D remains unclear. CDR3 length: 12 amino acids. The germline V gene encodes CDR1 SGHRS and CDR2 YFSETQ. Trimming cost V 0 bases and J 6 bases, with 7 bases left between them. The CDR3 nucleotides read TGCGCCAGCAGCTTGGCGGCATCCGAGCAGTACTTC. Translated: CASSLAASEQYF.

In its sample, this clone was seen a few times. The chain recombines TRBV28 with TRBJ1-4, with 8 bases matching TRBD1. The CDR3 is made up of 16 amino acids. V trimming: 11 bases; J trimming: 0 bases; junction bases outside the gene matches: 11. Per the germline V gene, CDR1 is MDHEN and CDR2 is SYDVKM. The CDR3 loop is CAAVGQGAATNEKLFF. The CDR3, as DNA: TGTGCCGCCGTGGGGCAGGGGGCTGCAACTAATGAAAAACTGTTTTTT.

V and J are TRBV2 and TRBJ1-5; D is undetermined. The CDR3 runs to 13 residues. Trimming removed 8 bases from V and 3 bases from J, with 11 bases in between. CDR1 and CDR2 from the germline V gene are SNHLY and FYNNEI. DNA for the CDR3: TGTGCCAGCGGAACGAGGGACAATCAGCCCCAGCATTTT. Protein: CASGTRDNQPQHF. The whole variable domain, remainder taken from reference TRBV2 and TRBJ1-5, is EPEVTQTPSHQVTQMGQEVILRCVPISNHLYFYWYRQILGQKVEFLVSFYNNEISEKSEIFDDQFSVERPDGSNFTLKIRSTKLEDSAMYFCASGTRDNQPQHFGDGTRLSIL.

The genes are TRBV29-1 and TRBJ2-7, with D unclear. This CDR3 has 12 amino acids. Germline values: CDR1 SQVTM, CDR2 ANQGSEA. With 4 bases removed from V and 2 bases from J, the gap between germline ends came to 9 bases. The CDR3 sequence is CSVVGPTYEQYF. The CDR3 bases are TGCAGCGTTGTTGGACCGACCTACGAGCAGTACTTC.